The clone carrying this T cell receptor (beta chain) was seen once. The data originate from a study of blood T cell repertoires in COVID-19. Background on the study: Both acute and convalescent COVID-19 samples were obtained from the United States, Italy and Spain. T cells, B-cell-depleted T cells, or PBMCs provided the cDNA or gDNA that served as material.

In germline, CDR1 is LGHNA, CDR2 YSLEER. The CDR3 contains 14 residues. Trimming shortened V by 2 bases and J by 7 bases, and 14 bases separated the two germline ends. Original methodology: Estimated nucleated cell counts came from reference gene primer amplification. The data were produced by immunoSEQ multiplex PCR, yet TCRdb's version contains in-frame clones alone and is incomplete. That table supplies the V and J calls and clone size; D and trimming were determined from the DNA. The profile shows approximately 59,000 clones, 80% to 90% of them singletons. Sequenced input: peripheral blood. The TCR sequence derives from a human donor in a cohort sampled during active COVID-19. V is TRBV4-3 and J is TRBJ1-2; maybe TRBD1 (6 bases). The CDR3 is CASSQPDRSSGYTF. The CDR3 DNA sequence: TGCGCCAGCAGCCAACCTGACAGGTCCAGTGGCTACACCTTC.